This TCR beta chain was sequenced during a study of shared clonotypes between healthy human individuals. Positive CCR7 selection of CD45RO-negative cells yielded the naive CD8 cells, and terminally differentiated effector memory CD45RA+ cells were excluded. As to this clone: The sample has other DNA sequences that encode this CDR3 too.

Per germline, CDR1 MDHEN and CDR2 SYDVKM. CDR3 length equals 13 residues. Trimming pared 3 bases from V and 3 bases from J, leaving 9 bases between. Measured with immunoSEQ multiplex PCR; TCRdb has only the in-frame clones, and not every one. The sample shows about 2.1 million clones, around 93% of them seen only once. The TCR comes from a man in his late teens or twenties in good health. Some clones in this sample may be carry-over from other donors' samples. The V gene is TRBV28, the J gene TRBJ2-7; D might be TRBD1 (5 bases). Sequencing was carried out using naive CD8+ T cells from PBMCs. CDR3 region: CASSFRGHYEQYF. CDR3 DNA sequence: TGTGCCAGCAGTTTCCGCGGACACTACGAGCAGTACTTC.